This T cell receptor beta chain was found in a study of blood T cell repertoires in COVID-19. Overall study: Samples came from the United States, Italy and Spain, spanning acute and convalescent COVID-19. From T cells, B-cell-depleted T cells, or PBMCs came the material, which was cDNA or gDNA.

V lost 2 bases and J 8 bases, leaving 16 bases between the germline ends. The CDR3 is 15 residues long. From germline, CDR1 is MDHEN and CDR2 SYDVKM. Under the authors' procedure: Reference gene primer amplification yielded estimated nucleated cell counts. Repertoires were generated with immunoSEQ multiplex PCR, while TCRdb's copy carries only in-frame clones and drops some. The V and J calls and clone size come from that table; D and trimming were worked out from the DNA. The profile shows 60,000 to 65,000 clones, around 90% of them singletons. The rearrangement joins TRBV28 to TRBJ2-1; tentative D call: TRBD1 (5 bases). The receptor's source is a woman of 80 years or more with active COVID-19. Sample: peripheral blood. CDR3 region: CASSLLDRRSDEQFF. DNA for the CDR3: TGTGCCAGCAGTTTACTTGACAGACGATCTGATGAGCAGTTCTTC.